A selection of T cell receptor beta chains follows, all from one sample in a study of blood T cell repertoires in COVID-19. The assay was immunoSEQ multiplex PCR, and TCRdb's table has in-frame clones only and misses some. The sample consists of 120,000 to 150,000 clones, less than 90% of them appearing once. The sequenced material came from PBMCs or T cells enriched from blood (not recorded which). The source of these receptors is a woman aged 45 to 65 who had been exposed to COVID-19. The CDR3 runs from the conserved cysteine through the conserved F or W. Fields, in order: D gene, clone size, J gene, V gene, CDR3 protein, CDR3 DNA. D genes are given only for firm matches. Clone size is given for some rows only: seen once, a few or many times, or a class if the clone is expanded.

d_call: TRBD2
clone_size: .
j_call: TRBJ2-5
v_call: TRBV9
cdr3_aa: CASSVALASGRGLGETQYF
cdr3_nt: TGTGCCAGCAGCGTAGCTTTGGCTAGCGGGAGAGGGTTGGGAGAGACCCAGTACTTC

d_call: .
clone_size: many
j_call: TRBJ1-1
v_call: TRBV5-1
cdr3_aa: CASSFSQGNTEAFF
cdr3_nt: TGCGCCAGCAGCTTCTCACAGGGGAACACTGAAGCTTTCTTT

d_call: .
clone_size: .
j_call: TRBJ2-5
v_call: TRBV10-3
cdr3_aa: CAIRKNGTQYF
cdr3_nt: TGTGCCATCAGGAAGAACGGGACCCAGTACTTC

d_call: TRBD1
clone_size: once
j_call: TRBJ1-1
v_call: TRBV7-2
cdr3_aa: CASSLAGGQVMNTEAFF
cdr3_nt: TGTGCCAGCAGCTTAGCAGGGGGACAGGTCATGAACACTGAAGCTTTCTTT

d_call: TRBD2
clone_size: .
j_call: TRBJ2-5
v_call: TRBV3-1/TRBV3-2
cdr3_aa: CASSHGLAGQETQYF
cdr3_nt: TGTGCCAGCAGCCATGGACTAGCGGGGCAAGAGACCCAGTACTTC

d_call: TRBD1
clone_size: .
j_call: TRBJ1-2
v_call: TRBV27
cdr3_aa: CASRPTGTVYTF
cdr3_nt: TGTGCCAGCAGGCCTACCGGGACAGTCTACACCTTC

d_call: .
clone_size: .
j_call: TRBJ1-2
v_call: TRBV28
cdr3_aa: CASSFWARANYGYTF
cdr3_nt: TGTGCCAGCAGTTTTTGGGCGAGAGCTAACTATGGCTACACCTTC

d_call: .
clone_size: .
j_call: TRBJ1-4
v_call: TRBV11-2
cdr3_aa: CASSFIGSTAEVLFF
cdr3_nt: TGTGCCAGCAGCTTCATCGGGTCCACCGCGGAGGTACTGTTTTTT

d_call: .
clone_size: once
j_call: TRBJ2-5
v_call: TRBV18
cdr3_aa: CASSRGQRQETQYF
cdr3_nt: TGTGCCAGCTCCCGCGGACAGAGACAAGAGACCCAGTACTTC

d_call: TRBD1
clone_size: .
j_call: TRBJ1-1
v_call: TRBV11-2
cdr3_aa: CASSFGPDRANTEAFF
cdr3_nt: TGTGCCAGCAGCTTTGGGCCGGACAGGGCGAACACTGAAGCTTTCTTT

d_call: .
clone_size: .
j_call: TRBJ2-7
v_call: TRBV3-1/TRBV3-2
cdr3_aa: CASSQVSEIFSYEQYF
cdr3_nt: TGTGCCAGCAGCCAAGTTTCCGAGATATTCTCCTACGAGCAGTACTTC